This is a list of T cell receptor beta chains from one sample in a study of T cells in localized non-small cell lung cancer. TCRdb keeps only in-frame clones here, not all; method: immunoSEQ multiplex PCR. The sample consists of under 150,000 clones, roughly 90% of them appearing once. Sequencing was performed on peripheral blood, taken before any cancer treatment. The receptor set was obtained from a female donor of 60 years or more with stage I lung adenocarcinoma. Both conserved end residues are part of each CDR3. D genes are given only for firm matches. Clone size is given for some rows only: seen once, a few or many times, or a class if the clone is expanded.

cdr3_aa | cdr3_nt | v_call | clone_size | j_call | d_call
CASSLSRGAYEQYF | TGCGCCAGCAGCCTGAGCAGGGGTGCTTACGAGCAGTACTTC | TRBV4-1 | . | TRBJ2-7 | .
CASSLGSGRAIDTQYF | TGTGCCAGCAGCTTGGGAAGCGGGAGGGCCATAGATACGCAGTATTTT | TRBV5-6 | . | TRBJ2-3 | TRBD2
CASSAFSGQGSEKLFF | TGTGCCAGCAGTGCCTTCTCGGGACAGGGTAGCGAAAAACTGTTTTTT | TRBV6-1 | . | TRBJ1-4 | TRBD1
CASSGGGQPQHF | TGTGCCAGCAGTGGGGGGGGACAGCCCCAGCATTTT | TRBV2 | few | TRBJ1-5 | .
CASKRAGGLETQYF | TGCGCCAGCAAACGGGCAGGGGGCTTGGAGACCCAGTACTTC | TRBV5-1 | . | TRBJ2-5 | TRBD1
CASKGFMEAFF | TGTGCCAGTAAGGGGTTTATGGAAGCTTTCTTT | TRBV19 | . | TRBJ1-1 | .
CASSEGGSSYEQYF | TGTGCCAGCAGCGAAGGCGGGAGCTCCTACGAGCAGTACTTC | TRBV9 | . | TRBJ2-7 | TRBD2
CASRVADLNTGELFF | TGCGCCAGCCGCGTTGCGGACCTGAACACCGGGGAGCTGTTTTTT | TRBV5-1 | . | TRBJ2-2 | .
CASSGGPGNTIYF | TGTGCCAGCAGTGGGGGTCCCGGAAACACCATATATTTT | TRBV6-1 | . | TRBJ1-3 | .
CASSHRPGLAGGEQYF | TGCGCCAGCAGCCATAGACCGGGACTAGCGGGGGGCGAGCAGTACTTC | TRBV5-1 | . | TRBJ2-7 | TRBD2
CASSEQGRDYGYTF | TGTGCCAGCAGTGAACAGGGGCGGGACTATGGCTACACCTTC | TRBV2 | few | TRBJ1-2 | .
CASSLTGGSSNYGYTF | TGTGCCAGCAGCTTAACGGGCGGGAGCTCCAACTATGGCTACACCTTC | TRBV7-3 | . | TRBJ1-2 | .
CASSYKLRRAKNIQYF | TGTGCCAGCAGTTATAAGTTGAGGCGGGCCAAAAACATTCAGTACTTC | TRBV6-9 | . | TRBJ2-4 | .
CATLGGGELFF | TGTGCCACCTTAGGGGGCGGGGAGCTGTTTTTT | TRBV19 | . | TRBJ2-2 | .
CASIRATGTNEKLFF | TGTGCCAGTATAAGGGCGACAGGCACAAATGAAAAACTGTTTTTT | TRBV19 | . | TRBJ1-4 | .
CASSLAGVINEQFF | TGTGCCAGCAGCTTAGCCGGCGTCATCAATGAGCAGTTCTTC | TRBV7-8 | . | TRBJ2-1 | .
CASSLSRGGEQYF | TGTGCCAGCAGTTTATCCCGGGGGGGCGAGCAGTACTTC | TRBV28 | . | TRBJ2-7 | TRBD2
CASSLQGVTEAFF | TGTGCCAGCAGTTTACAGGGTGTAACTGAAGCTTTCTTT | TRBV28 | few | TRBJ1-1 | .
CSVASGAGFSTGELFF | TGCAGCGTTGCCTCCGGGGCAGGGTTTAGCACCGGGGAGCTGTTTTTT | TRBV29-1 | . | TRBJ2-2 | .
CASTEIQGGRSNQPQHF | TGTGCCAGCACCGAAATCCAGGGAGGAAGATCAAATCAGCCCCAGCATTTT | TRBV28 | . | TRBJ1-5 | .
CASGFEGRRDTQYF | TGTGCTAGTGGTTTTGAGGGACGTAGGGATACGCAGTATTTT | TRBV12-5 | . | TRBJ2-3 | .
CAWKTSGRTNEQFF | TGTGCCTGGAAGACTAGCGGGAGAACCAATGAGCAGTTCTTC | TRBV30 | . | TRBJ2-1 | TRBD2
CASSYMESSEQFF | TGTGCCAGCAGTTACATGGAATCGAGTGAGCAGTTCTTC | TRBV6-5 | . | TRBJ2-1 | .
CASSLFLGTNTDTQYF | TGTGCCAGCTCACTCTTCCTCGGGACAAACACAGATACGCAGTATTTT | TRBV18 | . | TRBJ2-3 | .
CASSLEVLAILDTQYF | TGTGCCAGCAGCTTAGAGGTGCTAGCGATTCTAGATACGCAGTATTTT | TRBV7-6 | . | TRBJ2-3 | .
CASSSRGTYEQYF | TGTGCCAGCAGCTCCAGGGGAACCTACGAGCAGTACTTC | TRBV11-3 | . | TRBJ2-7 | .
CASSLQAGGADTQYF | TGTGCCAGCAGTCTCCAGGCGGGAGGGGCAGATACGCAGTATTTT | TRBV6-5 | . | TRBJ2-3 | TRBD2
CASSLTGNLGTEAFF | TGCGCCAGCAGCCTTACAGGGAATCTGGGCACTGAAGCTTTCTTT | TRBV5-1 | . | TRBJ1-1 | .
CASSVGSETQYF | TGCGCCAGCAGCGTTGGTTCAGAGACCCAGTACTTC | TRBV5-1 | once | TRBJ2-5 | .
CASSSGTSGKIDTQYF | TGTGCCAGCAGCTCGGGGACTAGCGGGAAAATAGATACGCAGTATTTT | TRBV11-3 | once | TRBJ2-3 | TRBD2
CASSSYRPPETQYF | TGTGCCAGCAGCTCTTACCGACCACCAGAGACCCAGTACTTC | TRBV7-2 | . | TRBJ2-5 | .
CASSANYYDGYTF | TGTGCCAGCAGCGCAAACTATTATGATGGCTACACCTTC | TRBV14 | . | TRBJ1-2 | .
CASSLAGGANTQYF | TGTGCCAGCAGCTTAGCGGGAGGGGCAAATACGCAGTATTTT | TRBV7-2 | . | TRBJ2-3 | TRBD2
CASSANTGGTNEKLFF | TGTGCCAGCAGCGCAAATACAGGGGGAACTAATGAAAAACTGTTTTTT | TRBV9 | . | TRBJ1-4 | TRBD1
CASSLATDNQPQHF | TGTGCCAGTAGCCTAGCGACCGACAATCAGCCCCAGCATTTT | TRBV19 | few | TRBJ1-5 | .
CASSPLDLTGLNEKLFF | TGTGCCAGCAGTCCCTTAGACCTCACAGGACTTAATGAAAAACTGTTTTTT | TRBV7-9 | . | TRBJ1-4 | .
CASSVMAVTDTQYF | TGTGCCAGCAGCGTAATGGCAGTCACAGATACGCAGTATTTT | TRBV9 | . | TRBJ2-3 | .
CASSLTGQPEQYF | TGTGCCAGCAGTTTAACGGGACAGCCCGAGCAGTACTTC | TRBV27 | . | TRBJ2-7 | TRBD1
CASSDGDGYGYTF | TGCGCCAGCAGTGACGGGGACGGCTATGGCTACACCTTC | TRBV10-2 | . | TRBJ1-2 | .
CAYVIQDTEAFF | TGTGCTTACGTCATCCAGGACACTGAAGCTTTCTTT | TRBV30 | few | TRBJ1-1 | .
CASRQSMGGRAGGETQYF | TGCGCCAGCAGACAATCGATGGGCGGGAGGGCCGGAGGAGAGACCCAGTACTTC | TRBV10-1 | once | TRBJ2-5 | TRBD2
CASSPPRTGWTTEAFF | TGTGCCAGCAGTCCTCCCAGGACAGGGTGGACCACTGAAGCTTTCTTT | TRBV28 | . | TRBJ1-1 | TRBD1
CASSWLAGGLDEQFF | TGCGCCAGCAGCTGGCTAGCGGGAGGGTTGGATGAGCAGTTCTTC | TRBV5-1 | . | TRBJ2-1 | TRBD2
CASSLDAGQIDTQYF | TGTGCCAGCAGCTTGGATGCGGGACAGATAGATACGCAGTATTTT | TRBV5-6 | . | TRBJ2-3 | .
CASTHFNEQFF | TGTGCCAGCACCCACTTCAATGAGCAGTTCTTC | TRBV21-1 | . | TRBJ2-1 | .
CASNGISSSYNEQFF | TGTGCCAGCAATGGGATTTCGAGCTCCTACAATGAGCAGTTCTTC | TRBV2 | . | TRBJ2-1 | .
CASSSRPSGTDTQYF | TGTGCCAGCAGCAGCAGACCTAGCGGCACAGATACGCAGTATTTT | TRBV5-6 | . | TRBJ2-3 | .
CASSVDAGTGELFF | TGTGCCAGCAGCGTAGACGCAGGCACCGGGGAGCTGTTTTTT | TRBV9 | once | TRBJ2-2 | .
CASKTGANTEAFF | TGTGCCAGCAAGACAGGGGCGAACACTGAAGCTTTCTTT | TRBV6-5 | . | TRBJ1-1 | TRBD1
CASSNIWTEAFF | TGTGCCAGCAGTAATATTTGGACTGAAGCTTTCTTT | TRBV6-1 | . | TRBJ1-1 | .
CASSLDPSGRGETQYF | TGTGCCAGCAGCTTAGATCCTAGCGGGAGGGGGGAGACCCAGTACTTC | TRBV11-3 | . | TRBJ2-5 | TRBD2
CAISASDREIIYEQYF | TGTGCCATCAGTGCCTCGGACAGGGAGATTATTTACGAGCAGTACTTC | TRBV10-3 | . | TRBJ2-7 | TRBD1
CASTSGGGSSYEQYF | TGTGCCAGTACCTCAGGAGGGGGCAGCTCCTACGAGCAGTACTTC | TRBV19 | . | TRBJ2-7 | .
CASSPYSSYEQYF | TGTGCCAGCAGCCCCTACTCTAGCTACGAGCAGTACTTC | TRBV5-8 | . | TRBJ2-7 | .